What follows are 30 T cell receptor beta chains derived from one specimen sequenced in a study of cytomegalovirus exposure and HLA in healthy donors. This PCR relied on a set of 60 Vbeta primers and 13 Jbeta primers. Sequenced by immunoSEQ multiplex PCR; TCRdb stores in-frame clones only, minus some. In the table there are some 140,000 clones, around 83% of which are singletons. Sequences were obtained from PBMCs. The receptor source for this set is a male donor in good health and CMV-seropositive.

The chain joins TRBV9 to TRBJ2-1; D might be TRBD2 (5 bases). From germline, CDR1 is SGDLS and CDR2 YYNGEE. The ends were cut back, 5 bases at V and 0 bases at J, with 12 bases in the middle. This CDR3 is built from 15 residues. The CDR3 is CASSGRASSYNEQFF. The CDR3, as DNA: TGTGCCAGCAGTGGGCGGGCCTCCTCCTACAATGAGCAGTTCTTC.

This clone was recorded once. The rearrangement joins TRBV4-2 to TRBJ2-7, with 7 bases lining up with TRBD2. Germline V lookup: CDR1 LGHNA, CDR2 YNFKEQ. The CDR3 runs to 15 residues. V was pared by 0 bases and J by 11 bases, with 13 bases of the junction left unmatched. The CDR3 spells CASSQEGGTPLPKYF. CDR3 DNA sequence: TGTGCCAGCAGCCAAGAGGGGGGGACTCCGCTCCCGAAGTACTTC.

The chain couples TRBV6-5 to TRBJ1-2; maybe TRBD1 (6 bases). This CDR3 spans 12 amino acids. The V end was cut by 1 base, the J end by 11 bases, with 11 bases between. Germline V gene lookup returns CDR1 MNHEY and CDR2 SVGAGI. This CDR3 reads CASSYLNREYTF. The CDR3, as DNA: TGTGCCAGCAGTTACTTGAACAGGGAGTACACCTTC.

The chain carries TRBV10-3 and TRBJ2-7; 9 bases match TRBD1. CDR1 ENHRY and CDR2 SYGVKD come from the germline V gene. The V segment lost 4 bases and the J segment 7 bases; nucleotides outside the gene matches: 11. The CDR3 extends over 15 amino acids. CDR3 nucleotides: TGTGCCATCAGTGGTTCCGGGACAGGGCAGTTGGAGCAGTACTTC. Its translation: CAISGSGTGQLEQYF.

The genes are TRBV5-8 and TRBJ2-3; TRBD2 matches 10 bases. CDR3 length equals 15 residues. The V segment lost 3 bases and the J segment 4 bases; nucleotides outside the gene matches: 5. CDR1 SGHTS and CDR2 YDEGEE come from the germline V gene. The CDR3, as DNA: TGTGCCAGCAGCTACGGGACTAGCGATGCAGATACGCAGTATTTT. This gives the protein CASSYGTSDADTQYF.

The CDR3 protein is CASRDRDTEAFF. The CDR3 DNA reads TGTGCCAGCAGAGACAGGGACACTGAAGCTTTCTTT. The chain has TRBV2 and TRBJ1-1; 7 bases fit TRBD1. V shed 6 bases, J shed 3 bases, and the junction held 1 base outside the gene matches. Germline V gene sequence: CDR1 SNHLY, CDR2 FYNNEI. This CDR3 is 12 amino acids long.

This clone was counted a few times. The chain is built from TRBV5-6 and TRBJ2-1, with TRBD2 identical over 7 bases. The CDR3 spans 14 residues. Germline V gene lookup returns CDR1 SGHDT and CDR2 YYEEEE. V gave up 6 bases and J gave up 6 bases; unmatched junction bases: 9. The CDR3 DNA sequence: TGTGCCAGCACCTGGGGAGGGGAGATCAATGAGCAGTTCTTC. It translates to CASTWGGEINEQFF.

The chain carries TRBV5-4 and TRBJ2-7; 10 bases line up with TRBD2. V was pared by 2 bases and J by 5 bases, with 7 bases of the junction left unmatched. Per germline, CDR1 SGHNT and CDR2 YYREEE (reference sequence). CDR3 length: 15 amino acids. The CDR3 nucleotides are TGTGCCAGCAGCTTACGGCTAGCGGGAGTAAACGAGCAGTACTTC. It specifies CASSLRLAGVNEQYF.

The chain joins TRBV25-1 to TRBJ2-1; D gene unclear. Trimming took off 5 bases at V and 7 bases at J, with 9 bases between the two ends. The germline V gene encodes CDR1 MGHDK and CDR2 SYGVNS. The CDR3 has 12 residues. CDR3 amino acids: CASSLALNEQFF. The DNA for the CDR3 is TGTGCCAGCAGTTTGGCCCTGAATGAGCAGTTCTTC.

The sample holds one count of this clone. The rearrangement uses TRBV19 and TRBJ1-5; TRBD1 agrees at 8 bases. J lost 1 base, V lost 2 bases, and 13 bases had no gene match. The CDR3 consists of 19 residues. Looked up from germline, CDR1 is LNHDA and CDR2 is SQIVND (reference sequence). The CDR3 loop reads CASSILSAGGLLSNQPQHF. In DNA, the CDR3 is TGTGCCAGTAGTATACTCAGCGCAGGGGGCCTACTGAGCAATCAGCCCCAGCATTTT.

This chain uses TRBV4-2 with TRBJ2-3, with TRBD2 matching over 8 bases. J was trimmed by 4 bases and V by 2 bases; bases with no gene match: 11. The germline V gene encodes CDR1 LGHNA and CDR2 YNFKEQ. The CDR3 extends over 17 amino acids. CDR3 sequence (DNA): TGTGCCAGCAGCCAACCGGGACTAGGATCGCACGCAGATACGCAGTATTTT. It is translated as CASSQPGLGSHADTQYF.

The rearrangement uses TRBV19 and TRBJ1-5; TRBD1 matches 8 bases. This CDR3 is 16 amino acids long. Looked up from germline, CDR1 is LNHDA and CDR2 is SQIVND (reference sequence). Losses at the gene ends were 6 bases for V and 5 bases for J; bases not matched to a gene: 12. CDR3 coding DNA: TGTGCCAGTAGCCCCGGGGACAGGAGGTATCATCAGCCCCAGCATTTT. Amino acid sequence: CASSPGDRRYHQPQHF.

V is TRBV6-6 and J is TRBJ1-1; 12 nucleotides align to TRBD1. This CDR3 comprises 16 residues. Germline V gene data show CDR1 as MNHNY and CDR2 as SVGAGI (reference sequence). V was pared by 3 bases and J by 5 bases, with 7 bases of the junction left unmatched. CDR3 amino acids: CASSYPGTGGSTEAFF. Written as DNA, the CDR3 is TGTGCCAGCAGTTATCCAGGGACAGGGGGCTCGACTGAAGCTTTCTTT.

J is TRBJ1-1 and V is TRBV9; TRBD1 is a possible D gene (5 bases). V lost 0 bases, J lost 1 base, and 7 bases lay in between. This CDR3 has 14 residues. Looked up from germline, CDR1 is SGDLS and CDR2 is YYNGEE. CDR3 amino acids: CASSVVGGNTEAFF. In nucleotides, the CDR3 is TGTGCCAGCAGCGTAGTGGGGGGGAACACTGAAGCTTTCTTT. The variable domain in full, completed from reference TRBV9 and TRBJ1-1, reads DSGVTQTPKHLITATGQRVTLRCSPRSGDLSVYWYQQSLDQGLQFLIQYYNGEERAKGNILERFSAQQFPDLHSELNLSSLELGDSALYFCASSVVGGNTEAFFGQGTRLTVV.

V usage is TRBV18 and J usage is TRBJ1-4, with 8 bases identical to TRBD1. The CDR3 is made up of 15 amino acids. V shed 3 bases and J 8 bases; nucleotides not matched to a gene: 8. Germline assignment: CDR1 KGHSH and CDR2 LQKENI. The CDR3: CASSPIGQGTEKLFF. DNA of the CDR3: TGTGCCAGCTCACCCATAGGACAGGGTACCGAAAAACTGTTTTTT.

This clone was recorded once. The chain has TRBV6-5 and TRBJ1-2; D not certain. This CDR3 comprises 11 residues. Trimming cost V 10 bases and J 7 bases, with 13 bases left between them. CDR1 is MNHEY, CDR2 SVGAGI, per germline. Here the CDR3 reads CATGNSGGYTF. The CDR3 DNA sequence: TGTGCCACCGGGAACTCGGGTGGCTACACCTTC.

The chain recombines TRBV4-2 with TRBJ1-3, with 9 bases matching TRBD1. This CDR3 has 17 residues. Germline CDR1 LGHNA, CDR2 YNFKEQ. Unmatched junction bases numbered 14, after V lost 1 base and J lost 10 bases. This chain's CDR3 is CASSQGTTGGFARTIYF. The CDR3 region has the DNA TGTGCCAGCAGCCAAGGAACGACAGGGGGATTCGCAAGGACCATATATTTT.

The rearrangement joins TRBV29-1 to TRBJ2-5; TRBD2 matches 7 bases. The J call may be in error: the DNA end matches TRBJ2-7 better. This CDR3 is built from 16 residues. Per germline, CDR1 SQVTM and CDR2 ANQGSEA. CDR3 bases: TGCAGCGTTGGGGGGGGGAGCGGGATCCGCTCCTACGAGCAGTACTTC. Translated, it gives CSVGGGSGIRSYEQYF.

This clone has a single count. The rearrangement links TRBV9 to TRBJ2-3, with 7 bases that match TRBD2. CDR3 length: 18 amino acids. CDR1 and CDR2 from the germline V gene are SGDLS and YYNGEE. V was clipped by 0 bases and J by 0 bases; unmatched bases: 10. The CDR3 nucleotides are TGTGCCAGCAGCGTAGGGATAGCGGGTTCAACTAGCACAGATACGCAGTATTTT. It yields the protein CASSVGIAGSTSTDTQYF.

This rearrangement joins TRBV7-9 to TRBJ2-7; D is uncertain. CDR3 length: 13 amino acids. V was trimmed by 6 bases and J by 1 base, leaving 10 bases between them. Germline V lookup: CDR1 SEHNR, CDR2 FQNEAQ (reference sequence). The CDR3 DNA reads as TGTGCCAGCAGTAACAGTGTGTCCTACGAGCAGTACTTC. Its protein is CASSNSVSYEQYF.

This clone has a single count. The chain employs TRBV14 and TRBJ2-7, with 10 positions matching TRBD2. CDR3 length: 14 amino acids. The germline V gene encodes CDR1 SGHDN and CDR2 FVKESK. The trim removed 4 bases at V and 7 bases at J, leaving 7 bases unmatched. CDR3 sequence reads: CASSPIAGGGEQYF. CDR3 bases: TGTGCCAGCAGCCCCATAGCGGGAGGAGGGGAGCAGTACTTC.

This clone was observed once. The CDR3 nucleotides are TGTGCCAGTACCGACAGGGGCACAAATCAGCCCCAGCATTTT. Translated: CASTDRGTNQPQHF. The rearrangement joins TRBV28 to TRBJ1-5; 8 bases are shared with TRBD1. The CDR3 is made up of 14 amino acids. Trimming at V came to 9 bases and at J to 4 bases, leaving 8 bases not matched to a gene. Germline CDR1 reads MDHEN; CDR2 reads SYDVKM.

V is TRBV5-8 and J is TRBJ2-7; 8 nucleotides match TRBD1. The germline V gene has CDR1 SGHTS and CDR2 YDEGEE. The CDR3 extends over 14 amino acids. Trimming removed 5 bases from V and 4 bases from J; junction bases left unmatched: 8. Here the CDR3 reads CASSLADRGYEQYF. DNA for the CDR3: TGTGCCAGCAGTCTGGCCGACAGGGGTTACGAGCAGTACTTC.

The chain couples TRBV7-2 to TRBJ2-1, with TRBD2 matching 10 bases. Losses at the gene ends were 1 base for V and 7 bases for J; bases not matched to a gene: 7. The CDR3 has 16 residues. In germline, CDR1 is SGHTA, CDR2 FQGNSA. CDR3 DNA sequence: TGTGCCAGCAGCTTAGTTGGTGGGACTAGCGTTAATGAGCAGTTCTTC. It encodes CASSLVGGTSVNEQFF.

This clone has more than one count but fewer than ten. The chain is built from TRBV7-9 and TRBJ2-7; 9 bases line up with TRBD2. There are 18 residues in the CDR3. CDR1 SEHNR and CDR2 FQNEAQ come from the germline V gene (reference sequence). V trimming: 5 bases; J trimming: 1 base; junction bases outside the gene matches: 15. CDR3 in DNA: TGTGCCAGCAGCGTCGGTGGTAGCGGGAGTCTTTGGTCCTACGAGCAGTACTTC. This translates into CASSVGGSGSLWSYEQYF.

J is TRBJ2-3 and V is TRBV5-1; no clear D. Trimming stripped 0 bases from V and 0 bases from J, with 5 bases between. The V gene's germline CDR1 is SGHRS and CDR2 YFSETQ. The CDR3 extends over 14 amino acids. CDR3 region: CASSLDGSTDTQYF. CDR3 sequence (DNA): TGCGCCAGCAGCTTGGATGGCAGCACAGATACGCAGTATTTT. The variable domain in full, with the rest retrieved from reference TRBV5-1 and TRBJ2-3, is KAGVTQTPRYLIKTRGQQVTLSCSPISGHRSVSWYQQTPGQGLQFLFEYFSETQRNKGNFPGRFSGRQFSNSRSEMNVSTLELGDSALYLCASSLDGSTDTQYFGPGTRLTVL.

The CDR3 loop is CASSATGVSGANVLTF. Written as DNA, the CDR3 is TGTGCCAGCAGTGCGACAGGTGTCTCTGGGGCCAACGTCCTGACTTTC. This sequence joins TRBV27 and TRBJ2-6; D might be TRBD1 (6 bases). The CDR3 contains 16 residues. Per the germline V gene, CDR1 is MNHEY and CDR2 is SMNVEV (reference sequence). The V and J ends lost 5 bases and 0 bases respectively, with 11 bases between them.

The genes are TRBV6-5 and TRBJ1-1; TRBD1 might be the D (6 bases). V was pared by 5 bases and J by 0 bases, with 10 bases between. The CDR3 loop spans 14 amino acids. CDR1 is MNHEY and CDR2 is SVGAGI in the germline V gene. The CDR3 coding sequence is TGTGCCAGCAGTGAAAGACAGGTGAACACTGAAGCTTTCTTT. Its translation: CASSERQVNTEAFF.

The rearrangement uses TRBV7-2 and TRBJ2-4; TRBD2 might be the D (6 bases). Trimming shortened V by 1 base and J by 6 bases, and 19 bases separated the two germline ends. Germline V lookup: CDR1 SGHTA, CDR2 FQGNSA. This CDR3 spans 17 amino acids. As DNA, the CDR3 is TGTGCCAGCAGCTTAGAGTCAGTCCGTTGGGGGGTAAACATTCAGTACTTC. Protein: CASSLESVRWGVNIQYF.

V and J are TRBV27 and TRBJ2-7; TRBD2 might be the D (6 bases). V was pared by 10 bases and J by 0 bases, with 16 bases between. Germline V gene sequence: CDR1 MNHEY, CDR2 SMNVEV (reference sequence). CDR3 length: 14 residues. Written as DNA, the CDR3 is TGTGCCATCCGGAGGGACCGGAGCTCCTACGAGCAGTACTTC. It codes for CAIRRDRSSYEQYF.